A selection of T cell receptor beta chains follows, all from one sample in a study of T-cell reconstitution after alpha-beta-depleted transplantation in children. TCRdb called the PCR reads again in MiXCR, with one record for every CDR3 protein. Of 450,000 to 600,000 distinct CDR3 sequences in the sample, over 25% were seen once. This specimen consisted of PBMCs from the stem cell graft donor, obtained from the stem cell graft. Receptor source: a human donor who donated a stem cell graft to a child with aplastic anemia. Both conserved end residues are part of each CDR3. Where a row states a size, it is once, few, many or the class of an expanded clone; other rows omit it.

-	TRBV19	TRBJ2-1	CASSMDRGVENEQFF
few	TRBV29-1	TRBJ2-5	CSGCYGQETQYF
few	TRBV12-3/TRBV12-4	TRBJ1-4	CASSLGGNEKLFF
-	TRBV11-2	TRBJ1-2	CASSLEAGVANYGYTF
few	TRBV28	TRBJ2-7	CASKQGQASYEQYF
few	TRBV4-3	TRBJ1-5	CASSQDLMGAPGPQHF
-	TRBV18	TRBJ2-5	CASSPPVEETQYF
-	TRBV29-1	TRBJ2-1	CSVGGTSGNNEQFF
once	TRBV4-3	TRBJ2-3	CASQGSVGDTQYF
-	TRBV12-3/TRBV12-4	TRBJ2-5	CATRRGRLETQYF
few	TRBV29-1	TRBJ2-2	CSVVTVGRAGELFF
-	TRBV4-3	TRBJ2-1	CASSQGASYFSSYNEQFF
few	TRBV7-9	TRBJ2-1	CASSSGQGYNEQFF
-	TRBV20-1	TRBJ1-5	CSARSRPGRFNQPQHF
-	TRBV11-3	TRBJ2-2	CASSARIQGDTGELFF
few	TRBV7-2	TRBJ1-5	CASSPDIRRPQHF
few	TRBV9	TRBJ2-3	CASSVEAFWTDTQYF
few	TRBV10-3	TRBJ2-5	CAISTGPVVQETQYF
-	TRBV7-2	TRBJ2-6	CASSPGGQGANVLTF
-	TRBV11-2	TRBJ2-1	CASSPSGSRSEQFF
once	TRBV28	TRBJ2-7	CASRLSGTKSSYEQYF
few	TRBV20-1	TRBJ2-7	CSARGLSGSGEQYF
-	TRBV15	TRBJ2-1	CATSRDARYGDGTNEQFF
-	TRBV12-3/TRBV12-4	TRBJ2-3	CASTDTDTQYF
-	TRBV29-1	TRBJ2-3	CSADRGVTDTQYF
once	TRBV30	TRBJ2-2	CAWSTGSGELFF
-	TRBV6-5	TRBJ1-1	CASSYSRGFNTEAFF
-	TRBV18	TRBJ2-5	CASSPRTGTGEETQYF
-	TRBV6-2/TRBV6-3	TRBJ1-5	CASSYFQGYSNQPQHF
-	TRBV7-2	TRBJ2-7	CASSLQQTGWEQYF